This entry lists 8 T cell receptor beta chains sequenced from one sample in a study of T cell clonotyping in hematopoietic cell transplantation. The time point here: recipient sample about 28 days before transplant, after cytoreduction. Some clones are missing from TCRdb's copy, which holds only in-frame ones; the method was immunoSEQ multiplex PCR. The sample includes about 76,000 clones, almost 97% seen only once; the top ten take 1.5% to 2%. Material: peripheral blood mononuclear cells, obtained before stem cell transplant. All receptors come from a woman aged 45-65 years with acute myeloid leukemia. Some clones in this sample may be carry-over from other donors' samples.

The genes are TRBV5-6 and TRBJ1-5; D gene ambiguous. Trimming removed 1 base at V and 6 bases at J, with 8 bases between. This CDR3 comprises 13 residues. Looked up from germline, CDR1 is SGHDT and CDR2 is YYEEEE. The CDR3 sequence: CASSLSRSQPQHF. The CDR3 bases are TGTGCCAGCAGCTTGAGCCGATCTCAGCCCCAGCATTTT.

The chain is built from TRBV28 and TRBJ2-5, with TRBD2 identical over 12 bases. CDR1 and CDR2 from the germline V gene are MDHEN and SYDVKM. V dropped 6 bases and J dropped 4; count of bases not matched to a gene: 9. The CDR3 covers 16 residues. The CDR3 DNA sequence: TGTGCCAGCAGGTCGCCGGGACTAGCGGGTCTAGAGACCCAGTACTTC. This translates into CASRSPGLAGLETQYF.

The chain is built from TRBV2 and TRBJ2-7; the D gene is possibly TRBD2 (7 bases). V dropped 6 bases and J dropped 2 bases, with 17 bases sitting between them. The CDR3 sequence is 15 residues long. Looked up from germline, CDR1 is SNHLY and CDR2 is FYNNEI. CDR3 residues: CASRPFAGAPYEQYF. The CDR3 bases are TGTGCCAGCAGGCCCTTCGCGGGGGCCCCCTACGAGCAGTACTTC.

The J gene is TRBJ2-7, the V gene TRBV5-1; D not certain. The CDR3 is made up of 18 amino acids. CDR1 and CDR2 (germline): SGHRS, YFSETQ. V lost 4 bases to trimming and J lost 0 bases, with 23 bases between them. Here the CDR3 reads CASSQTLTSDGFSYEQYF. The CDR3 DNA sequence: TGCGCCAGCAGCCAAACCCTCACGTCGGACGGATTCTCCTACGAGCAGTACTTC.

In its sample, this clone was seen once. This chain links TRBV6-4 with TRBJ1-2; possibly TRBD1 for D (6 bases). The CDR3 loop spans 16 amino acids. Germline CDR1 MRHNA, CDR2 SNTAGT. The ends were cut back, 7 bases at V and 0 bases at J, with 18 bases in the middle. For the CDR3, the DNA is TGTGCCAGCACCCTAGGGGGGGGGCTGCCTAACTATGGCTACACCTTC. It translates to CASTLGGGLPNYGYTF.

This chain links TRBV27 with TRBJ1-2; D is uncertain. The CDR3 is 13 amino acids. The V gene's germline CDR1 is MNHEY and CDR2 SMNVEV (reference sequence). The ends were cut back, 5 bases at V and 4 bases at J, with 11 bases in the middle. The CDR3 loop reads CASSPLGSYGYTF. In nucleotides, the CDR3 is TGTGCCAGCAGTCCTTTAGGGAGCTATGGCTACACCTTC.

The chain combines TRBV11-3 with TRBJ2-2; 10 nucleotides agree with TRBD1. The germline V gene has CDR1 SGHNT and CDR2 YENEEA. The CDR3 covers 16 residues. V shed 1 base, J shed 6 bases, and the junction held 5 bases outside the gene matches. CDR3 sequence reads: CASSLVRDRGSGELFF. CDR3 DNA: TGTGCCAGCAGCTTAGTCCGGGACAGGGGTTCCGGGGAGCTGTTTTTT. Full variable domain (missing parts from reference TRBV11-3 and TRBJ2-2): EAGVVQSPRYKIIEKKQPVAFWCNPISGHNTLYWYLQNLGQGPELLIRYENEEAVDDSQLPKDRFSAERLKGVDSTLKIQPAELGDSAVYLCASSLVRDRGSGELFFGEGSRLTVL.

This chain connects TRBV25-1 to TRBJ2-7; D is possibly TRBD2 (7 bases). This CDR3 comprises 13 residues. The germline V gene has CDR1 MGHDK and CDR2 SYGVNS. V gave up 5 bases and J gave up 6 bases, with 14 bases separating them. The CDR3 DNA sequence: TGTGCCAGCAGTCCGGGGGGCGGTATCGAGCAGTACTTC. Translating it yields CASSPGGGIEQYF.